The 21 T cell receptor beta chains below come from one sample, sequenced in a study of kidney transplant recipient with SARS-CoV-2 infection. TCRdb passed the reads through MiXCR, listing each CDR3 protein once. The table has approximately 240,000 distinct CDR3 sequences, less than 35% seen once; the top ten hold nearly 7.5%. The sample consisted of a blood sample, taken at baseline and on day 111 from a kidney transplant recipient. Source of these receptors: a young adult male patient who had COVID-19 and was a kidney transplant recipient. T cells may partly derive from the graft donor.

V usage is TRBV7-8 and J usage is TRBJ2-2; 8 bases are a match to TRBD1. Trimming removed 5 bases from V and 4 bases from J; junction bases left unmatched: 18. This CDR3 spans 19 amino acids. Germline assignment: CDR1 SGHVS and CDR2 FQNEAQ. CDR3 coding DNA: TGTGCCAGCAGCGCCGACAGGGGTGTTGTACCGGAGCTCACCGGGGAGCTGTTTTTT. Translation gives CASSADRGVVPELTGELFF.

Comment on this clonotype: One base away lies a much larger clone, so this may be a sequencing read error. The chain combines TRBV19 with TRBJ2-1; TRBD1 or TRBD2 may be the D gene (6 bases each). The CDR3 has 14 amino acids. Germline-derived CDR1 and CDR2 are LNHDA and SQIVND (reference sequence). The CDR3 loop reads CASIGGLADNERFF. The CDR3 coding sequence is TGTGCCAGTATTGGGGGGCTAGCAGACAATGAGCGGTTCTTC.

This clonotype was seen only once. A much larger clone differs from this one at a single base, so this may be a read error. The V call is TRBV28, the J call TRBJ2-5; D is undetermined. The CDR3 is 11 residues long. Germline V CDR1 and CDR2: MDHEN, SYDVKM. CDR3 loop: CVSSFVETQYF. CDR3 nucleotides: TGTGTCAGCAGTTTTGTGGAGACCCAGTACTTC.

This clonotype showed up many times. The rearrangement links TRBV19 to TRBJ1-4, with D perhaps matching TRBD1 (5 bases). CDR1 is LNHDA, CDR2 SQIVND, per germline (reference sequence). The CDR3 runs 14 residues. V was cut by 5 bases and J by 3 bases, with 10 bases left in between. Here the CDR3 reads CASSLLGANEKLFF. In nucleotides, the CDR3 is TGTGCCAGTAGTCTACTGGGGGCTAATGAAAAACTGTTTTTT.

This clonotype appeared a single time. A much larger clone lies a single base off, so this may be a read error. The rearrangement joins TRBV7-6 to TRBJ2-2, with D maybe TRBD1 (6 bases). Germline-derived CDR1 and CDR2 are SGHVS and FNYEAQ. This CDR3 has 16 residues. CDR3 DNA sequence: TGTGCCAGCAGTGTGTGGGACACCCTGAACACCAGGGAGCTGTTTTTT. Translated, it gives CASSVWDTLNTRELFF.

This clonotype was detected ten times or more. The CDR3 bases are TGCGCCAGCAGTCTGGTACGGCTACGCAGAAAGACCTATGGCTACACCTTC. As protein: CASSLVRLRRKTYGYTF. V usage is TRBV23-1 and J usage is TRBJ1-2; D is unclear. TRBV23-1 is noted as an ORF with a role that remains uncertain. The V end was cut by 4 bases, the J end by 4 bases, with 22 bases between. This CDR3 is 17 amino acids long.

This clonotype was counted many times. The J gene is TRBJ1-1, the V gene TRBV28; 9 nucleotides align to TRBD1. Germline lookup yields CDR1 MDHEN and CDR2 SYDVKM. V dropped 6 bases and J dropped 1; count of bases not matched to a gene: 3. The CDR3 runs to 14 residues. CDR3 DNA sequence: TGTGCCAGCAGCTCGGGACAGGGGAACACTGAAGCTTTCTTT. Translation: CASSSGQGNTEAFF.

This clonotype turned up a few times. The rearrangement joins TRBV7-2 to TRBJ2-5, with D possibly being TRBD1 (5 bases). The V gene lost 1 base and the J gene lost 5 bases, with 23 bases spanning the gap. This CDR3 is built from 18 residues. Germline CDR1 and CDR2: SGHTA and FQGNSA. The CDR3 DNA is TGTGCCAGCAGCTTAGTATCAGCAGGGTGGACGTTGGGGGAGACCCAGTACTTC. Its protein product is CASSLVSAGWTLGETQYF. The full variable domain, its missing parts supplied by reference TRBV7-2 and TRBJ2-5, is GAGVSQSPSNKVTEKGKDVELRCDPISGHTALYWYRQSLGQGLEFLIYFQGNSAPDKSGLPSDRFSAERTGGSVSTLTIQRTQQEDSAVYLCASSLVSAGWTLGETQYFGPGTRLLVL.

This clonotype was recorded many times. The rearrangement uses TRBV19 and TRBJ2-1; D unclear. Looked up from germline, CDR1 is LNHDA and CDR2 is SQIVND (reference sequence). The CDR3 runs to 14 residues. V was trimmed by 3 bases and J by 4 bases, leaving 10 bases between them. The CDR3 is CASSMTLGYNEQFF. The CDR3 region has the DNA TGTGCCAGTAGTATGACATTGGGATACAATGAGCAGTTCTTC.

This clonotype was observed many times. The chain combines TRBV5-4 with TRBJ2-1; the D gene is possibly TRBD1 (5 bases). CDR1 is SGHNT, CDR2 YYREEE, per germline (reference sequence). The CDR3 loop spans 16 amino acids. With 7 bases removed from V and 1 base from J, the gap between germline ends came to 18 bases. The CDR3 DNA is TGTGCCAGCCAAAATACAGGTCGTCTATCCTACAATGAGCAGTTCTTC. Translation: CASQNTGRLSYNEQFF. Full variable domain (remainder filled in from reference TRBV5-4 and TRBJ2-1): ETGVTQSPTHLIKTRGQQVTLRCSSQSGHNTVSWYQQALGQGPQFIFQYYREEENGRGNFPPRFSGLQFPNYSSELNVNALELDDSALYLCASQNTGRLSYNEQFFGPGTRLTVL.

This clonotype has a count of ten or more. V and J are TRBV30 and TRBJ1-5, with TRBD1 identical over 8 bases. This CDR3 is built from 14 residues. Germline V gene lookup returns CDR1 GTSNPN and CDR2 SVGIG (reference sequence). The ends lost 3 bases at V and 7 bases at J; junction bases unmatched: 8. The chain's CDR3 is CAWSLGQGSQPQHF. CDR3 sequence (DNA): TGTGCCTGGAGCCTTGGACAGGGAAGCCAGCCCCAGCATTTT.

This clonotype has at least ten counts. V usage is TRBV11-2 and J usage is TRBJ1-1; D call uncertain. This CDR3 comprises 16 residues. Trimming took 4 bases from V and 2 from J, leaving 17 bases between them. CDR1 and CDR2 from the germline V gene are SGHAT and FQNNGV. The CDR3 sequence: CASSSSGSPLNTEAFF. The CDR3 DNA sequence: TGTGCCAGCAGCTCTTCCGGGTCACCCCTCAACACTGAAGCTTTCTTT.

V is TRBV29-1 and J is TRBJ2-7; no clear D gene. The CDR3 is 13 residues long. Germline V lookup: CDR1 SQVTM, CDR2 ANQGSEA. V gave up 4 bases and J gave up 0 bases, with 10 bases separating them. CDR3 sequence reads: CSVVHPSSYEQYF. CDR3 nucleotides: TGCAGCGTTGTCCACCCCAGCTCCTACGAGCAGTACTTC.

Worth noting for this clonotype: A read error may explain this, as a much larger clone is one base away. The genes are TRBV3-1 and TRBJ2-5; no definite D call. V lost 5 bases and J lost 5, with 24 bases in between. The CDR3 has 17 residues. Germline V gene lookup returns CDR1 LGHDT and CDR2 YNNKEL (reference sequence). Here the CDR3 reads CASSIQRPTSFSETQYF. CDR3 in DNA: TGTGCCAGCAGCATTCAACGTCCCACTTCTTTCTCTGAGACCCAGTACTTC.

This clonotype was observed at least ten times. V and J are TRBV7-3 and TRBJ1-6; D not certain. The CDR3 consists of 14 residues. V lost 4 bases and J 6 bases, leaving 10 bases between the germline ends. Germline CDR1 reads SGHTA; CDR2 reads FQGTGA. The CDR3 reads CASSSRPFNSPLHF. In DNA, the CDR3 is TGTGCCAGCAGCTCCCGGCCTTTTAATTCACCCCTCCACTTT.

This clonotype was counted ten times or more. V usage is TRBV2 and J usage is TRBJ1-6; no definite D call. V was clipped by 4 bases and J by 8 bases, with 18 bases between them. Germline V gives CDR1 SNHLY, CDR2 FYNNEI. There are 16 residues in the CDR3. CDR3 amino acids: CASSATPQGNYSPLHF. CDR3 DNA: TGTGCCAGCAGTGCTACTCCCCAAGGCAACTATTCACCCCTCCACTTT.

Concerning this clonotype itself: This may stem from a read error, because a much larger clone lies one nucleotide away. V gene TRBV20-1 combines with J gene TRBJ2-7; no definite D call. V was pared by 7 bases and J by 0 bases, with 7 bases between. The CDR3 extends over 11 amino acids. CDR1 is DFQATT and CDR2 is SNEGSKA in the germline V gene (reference sequence). This CDR3 reads CSVSVSYEQYF. As DNA, the CDR3 is TGCAGTGTAAGCGTCTCCTACGAGCAGTACTTC.

In the case of this clonotype: A read error may be the cause here, since a much bigger clone is one base away. The chain joins TRBV30 to TRBJ2-7, with 12 bases identical to TRBD2. CDR1 and CDR2 (germline): GTSNPN, SVGIG (reference sequence). This CDR3 comprises 17 residues. Written as DNA, the CDR3 is TGTGCCTGGAGTCAATTCAGGACTAGCGGGAAACCCTACAAGCAGTACTTC. Its translation is CAWSQFRTSGKPYKQYF.

This clonotype was recorded many times. V gene TRBV6-5 combines with J gene TRBJ2-7; D possibly corresponds to TRBD2 (6 bases). Deletions cut 6 bases from V and 2 bases from J, with 14 bases between. Germline-derived CDR1 and CDR2 are MNHEY and SVGAGI. The CDR3 has 14 residues. The CDR3 loop is CASRHRGGTYEQYF. The CDR3 nucleotides read TGTGCCAGCAGGCACCGGGGAGGCACCTACGAGCAGTACTTC.

This chain joins TRBV11-1 and TRBJ1-2, with unresolved D. V shed 5 bases and J shed 4 bases, with 23 bases lying between them. Looked up from germline, CDR1 is SGHAT and CDR2 is FQDESV (reference sequence). The CDR3 has 17 residues. The CDR3 DNA follows: TGTGCCAGCAGCAGTCGCGCTAAGGCTGAAAAGACCTATGGCTACACCTTC. Translation: CASSSRAKAEKTYGYTF.

This clonotype was found many times. The chain joins TRBV7-3 to TRBJ1-1; 8 bases fit TRBD1. The CDR3 consists of 19 residues. With 0 bases clipped from V and 3 bases from J, the junction kept 15 bases outside the gene matches. Germline V gene sequence: CDR1 SGHTA, CDR2 FQGTGA. The CDR3 region is CASSLTGSRTGRRDTEAFF. DNA of the CDR3: TGTGCCAGCAGCTTAACCGGCTCCCGGACAGGGAGGAGAGACACTGAAGCTTTCTTT.